These T cell receptor beta chains were read from a single sample in a study of CD8+CD57+ T cells in acquired aplastic anemia. TCRdb reprocessed the reads via MiXCR and lists one record per CDR3 protein. The sample contains hundreds of thousands of distinct CDR3 sequences, about a third of which appear only once. Source material: sorted CD4+, CD8+, or CD8+CD57+ T cells (not recorded which) from PBMCs. The receptors were sampled from a human donor with aplastic anemia. The CDR3 runs from the conserved cysteine through the conserved F or W. D genes are given only for firm matches. Clone size is not always given. Where it is, it says once, few, many or a class for expanded clones.

J | V | size | D | CDR3 | DNA
TRBJ2-1 | TRBV25-1 | - | - | CASKLTQGGEQFF | TGTGCCAGCAAATTGACACAGGGCGGCGAGCAGTTCTTC
TRBJ1-6 | TRBV2 | - | - | CASRDPEVNSPLHF | TGTGCCAGCAGAGACCCGGAGGTCAATTCACCCCTCCACTTT
TRBJ1-6 | TRBV12-3/TRBV12-4 | many | - | CASSPEGQGYNSPLHF | TGTGCCAGCAGTCCTGAAGGGCAGGGGTATAATTCACCCCTCCACTTT
TRBJ2-1 | TRBV7-1 | few | TRBD2 | CASSSPAGGTKRDSYNEQFF | TGTGCCAGCAGCTCCCCTGCGGGGGGCACGAAGAGGGACTCCTACAATGAGCAGTTCTTC
TRBJ1-1 | TRBV2 | many | TRBD1 | CASRGQENTEAFF | TGTGCCAGCAGGGGACAGGAGAACACTGAAGCTTTCTTT
TRBJ2-3 | TRBV6-2/TRBV6-3 | - | - | CASTLTPDTQYF | TGTGCCAGCACCCTAACCCCAGATACGCAGTATTTT
TRBJ1-6 | TRBV2 | - | TRBD1 | CASSLNDRESPLHF | TGTGCCAGCTCTCTAAACGACAGGGAATCACCCCTCCACTTT
TRBJ2-3 | TRBV10-3 | many | - | CAISVEGMGTDTQYF | TGTGCCATCAGTGTAGAAGGGATGGGGACAGATACGCAGTATTTT
TRBJ1-3 | TRBV29-1 | many | - | CSVVLSSGNTIYF | TGCAGCGTTGTTTTGAGCTCTGGAAACACCATATATTTT
TRBJ2-1 | TRBV7-7 | few | - | CASSLAPGDEQFF | TGTGCTAGCAGCTTAGCGCCGGGGGATGAGCAGTTCTTC
TRBJ1-1 | TRBV11-1 | many | - | CASRNQDGPMNTEAFF | TGTGCCAGCAGAAACCAGGACGGACCGATGAACACTGAAGCTTTCTTT
TRBJ1-5 | TRBV7-3 | many | - | CASSLNRDQPQHF | TGTGCCAGCAGCTTAAACAGGGATCAGCCCCAGCATTTT
TRBJ1-1 | TRBV7-9 | - | - | CASSLAAYEAFF | TGTGCCAGCAGCTTAGCAGCGTATGAAGCTTTCTTT
TRBJ2-7 | TRBV20-1 | once | TRBD2 | CSTGTSRKGYEQYF | TGCAGTACCGGGACTAGCAGAAAGGGCTACGAGCAGTACTTC
TRBJ1-1 | TRBV19 | many | - | CDRDTEAFF | TGTGATCGGGACACTGAAGCTTTCTTT
TRBJ2-1 | TRBV11-2 | - | TRBD1 | CASSLEGTGVDNEQFF | TGTGCCAGCAGCTTAGAAGGGACAGGGGTAGACAATGAGCAGTTCTTC
TRBJ2-5 | TRBV20-1 | - | - | CSAPPYQETQYF | TGCAGTGCTCCGCCGTACCAAGAGACCCAGTACTTC
TRBJ2-7 | TRBV13 | - | - | CASSRDGRYEQYF | TGTGCCAGCAGCCGGGACGGACGCTACGAGCAGTACTTC
TRBJ2-7 | TRBV19 | - | TRBD2 | CASSSGTRSEQYF | TGTGCCAGTAGCTCCGGGACTAGAAGCGAGCAGTACTTC
TRBJ1-2 | TRBV25-1 | - | TRBD1 | CASSGDRGTYGYTF | TGTGCCAGCAGCGGGGACAGGGGTACCTATGGCTACACCTTC
TRBJ1-2 | TRBV12-3/TRBV12-4 | - | - | CASSLGKIYGYTF | TGTGCCAGCAGTTTAGGCAAAATCTATGGCTACACCTTC